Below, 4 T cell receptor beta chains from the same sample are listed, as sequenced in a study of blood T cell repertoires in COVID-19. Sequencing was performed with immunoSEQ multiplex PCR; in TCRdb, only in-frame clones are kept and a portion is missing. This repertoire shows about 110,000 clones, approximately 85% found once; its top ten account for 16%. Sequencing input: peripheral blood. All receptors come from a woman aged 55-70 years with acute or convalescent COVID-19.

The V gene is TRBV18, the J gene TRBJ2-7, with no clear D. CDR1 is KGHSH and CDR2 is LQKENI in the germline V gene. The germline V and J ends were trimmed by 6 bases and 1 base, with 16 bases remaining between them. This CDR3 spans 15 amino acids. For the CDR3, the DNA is TGTGCCAGCTCGCCAAGAGGAACGGAGTCCTACGAGCAGTACTTC. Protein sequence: CASSPRGTESYEQYF.

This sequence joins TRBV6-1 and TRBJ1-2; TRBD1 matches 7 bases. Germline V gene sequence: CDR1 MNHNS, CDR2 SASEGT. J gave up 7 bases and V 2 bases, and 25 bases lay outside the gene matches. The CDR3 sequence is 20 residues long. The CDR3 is CASSETGMTGTEVVGRGYTF. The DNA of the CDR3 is TGTGCCAGCAGTGAAACGGGGATGACTGGGACAGAGGTGGTGGGGCGTGGCTACACCTTC.

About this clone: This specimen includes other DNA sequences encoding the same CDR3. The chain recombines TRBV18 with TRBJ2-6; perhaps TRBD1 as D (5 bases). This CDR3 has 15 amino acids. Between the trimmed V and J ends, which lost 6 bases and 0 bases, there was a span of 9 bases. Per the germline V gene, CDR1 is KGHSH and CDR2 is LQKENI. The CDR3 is CASSSDSSGANVLTF. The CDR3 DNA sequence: TGTGCCAGCTCGAGCGACAGCTCTGGGGCCAACGTCCTGACTTTC.

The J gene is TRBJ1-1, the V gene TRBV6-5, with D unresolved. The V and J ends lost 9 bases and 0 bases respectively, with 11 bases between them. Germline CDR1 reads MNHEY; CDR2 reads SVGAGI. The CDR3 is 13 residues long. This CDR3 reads CASLRVMNTEAFF. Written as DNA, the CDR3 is TGTGCCAGTCTTCGGGTAATGAACACTGAAGCTTTCTTT.